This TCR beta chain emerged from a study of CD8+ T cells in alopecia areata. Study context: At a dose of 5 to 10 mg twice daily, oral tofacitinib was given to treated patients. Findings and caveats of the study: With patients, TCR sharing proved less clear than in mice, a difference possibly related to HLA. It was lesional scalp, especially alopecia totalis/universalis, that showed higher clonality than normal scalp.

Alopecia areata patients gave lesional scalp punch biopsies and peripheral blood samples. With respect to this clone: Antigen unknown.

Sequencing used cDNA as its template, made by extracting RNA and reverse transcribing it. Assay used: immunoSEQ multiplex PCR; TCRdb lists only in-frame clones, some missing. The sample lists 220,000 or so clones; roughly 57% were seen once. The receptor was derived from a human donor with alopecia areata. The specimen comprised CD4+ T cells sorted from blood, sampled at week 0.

In DNA form, the CDR3 reads TGTGCCTGGAGTATCGGGAGTTACAATGAGCAGTTCTTC. Amino acids: CAWSIGSYNEQFF. This chain links TRBV30 with TRBJ2-1, with a possible D match to TRBD2 (6 bases). Germline-derived CDR1 and CDR2 are GTSNPN and SVGIG (reference sequence). V was shortened by 2 bases and J by 4 bases, with 9 bases between the two germline ends. CDR3 length equals 13 residues.